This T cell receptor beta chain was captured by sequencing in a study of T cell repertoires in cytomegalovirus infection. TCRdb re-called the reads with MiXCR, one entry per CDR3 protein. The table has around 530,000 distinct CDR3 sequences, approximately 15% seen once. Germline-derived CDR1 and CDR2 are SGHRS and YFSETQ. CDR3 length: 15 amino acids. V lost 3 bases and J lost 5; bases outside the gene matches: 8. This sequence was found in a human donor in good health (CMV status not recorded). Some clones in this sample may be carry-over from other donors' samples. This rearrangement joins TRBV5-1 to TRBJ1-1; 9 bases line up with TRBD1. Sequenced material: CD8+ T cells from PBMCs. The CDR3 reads CASSSGTGPGTEAFF. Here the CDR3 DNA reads TGCGCCAGCAGCTCCGGGACAGGGCCTGGGACTGAAGCTTTCTTT. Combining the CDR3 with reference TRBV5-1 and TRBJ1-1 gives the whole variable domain KAGVTQTPRYLIKTRGQQVTLSCSPISGHRSVSWYQQTPGQGLQFLFEYFSETQRNKGNFPGRFSGRQFSNSRSEMNVSTLELGDSALYLCASSSGTGPGTEAFFGQGTRLTVV.